This T cell receptor (beta chain) originates from a study of blood T cell repertoires in COVID-19. Looking at the study overall: Some COVID-19 samples were acute and others convalescent; all came from the United States, Italy and Spain. T cells, B-cell-depleted T cells, or PBMCs supplied cDNA or gDNA.

In the original processing: Researchers report that nucleated cell counts were estimated from reference gene primer amplification. Assay: immunoSEQ multiplex PCR; the TCRdb copy retains only in-frame clones and omits some. That table furnishes V, J and clone size, whereas the DNA furnished D and trimming. The table shows 120,000 or so clones, with roughly three quarters occurring only once. The CDR3 runs to 15 residues. Germline assignment: CDR1 LGHNA and CDR2 YNFKEQ. V was cut by 5 bases and J by 4 bases, with 18 bases left in between. The sequenced sample was peripheral blood. The rearrangement links TRBV4-2 to TRBJ2-7; D might be TRBD2 (5 bases). This TCR derives from a human donor in a cohort sampled during active COVID-19. The CDR3 here is CASSLGSIRGYEQYF. CDR3 coding DNA: TGTGCCAGCAGCTTAGGCAGCATTCGGGGATACGAGCAGTACTTC.